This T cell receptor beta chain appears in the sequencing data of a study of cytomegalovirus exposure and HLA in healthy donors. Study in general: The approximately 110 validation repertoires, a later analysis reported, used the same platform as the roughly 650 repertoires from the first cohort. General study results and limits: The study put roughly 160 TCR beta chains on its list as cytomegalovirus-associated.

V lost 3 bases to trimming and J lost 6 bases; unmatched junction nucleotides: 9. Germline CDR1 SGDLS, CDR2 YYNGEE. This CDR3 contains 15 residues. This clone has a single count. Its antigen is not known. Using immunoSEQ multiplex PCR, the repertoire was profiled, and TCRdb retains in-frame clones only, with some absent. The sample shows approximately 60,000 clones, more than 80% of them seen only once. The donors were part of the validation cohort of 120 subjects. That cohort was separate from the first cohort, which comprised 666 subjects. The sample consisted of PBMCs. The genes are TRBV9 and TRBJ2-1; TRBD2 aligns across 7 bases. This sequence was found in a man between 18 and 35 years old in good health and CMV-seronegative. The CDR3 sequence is CASSGGGEGFNEQFF. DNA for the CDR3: TGTGCCAGCAGCGGGGGGGGAGAGGGGTTCAATGAGCAGTTCTTC.